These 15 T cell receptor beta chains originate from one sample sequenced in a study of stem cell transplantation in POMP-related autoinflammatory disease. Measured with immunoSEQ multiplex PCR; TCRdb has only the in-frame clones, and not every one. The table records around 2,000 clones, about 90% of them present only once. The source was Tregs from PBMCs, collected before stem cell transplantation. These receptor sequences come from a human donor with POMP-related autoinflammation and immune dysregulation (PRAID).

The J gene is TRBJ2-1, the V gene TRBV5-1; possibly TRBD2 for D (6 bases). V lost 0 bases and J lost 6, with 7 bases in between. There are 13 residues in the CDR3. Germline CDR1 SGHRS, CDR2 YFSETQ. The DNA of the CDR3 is TGCGCCAGCAGCTTGGGGACTATCAATGAGCAGTTCTTC. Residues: CASSLGTINEQFF.

The CDR3 region is CASSLTRMDYEQYF. The CDR3 DNA reads as TGCGCCAGCAGCTTGACTAGAATGGACTACGAGCAGTACTTC. J is TRBJ2-7 and V is TRBV5-1, with D possibly being TRBD2 (5 bases). This CDR3 contains 14 residues. V lost 1 base and J lost 3, with 11 bases in between. Germline-derived CDR1 and CDR2 are SGHRS and YFSETQ. Variable domain in full (rest from reference TRBV5-1 and TRBJ2-7): KAGVTQTPRYLIKTRGQQVTLSCSPISGHRSVSWYQQTPGQGLQFLFEYFSETQRNKGNFPGRFSGRQFSNSRSEMNVSTLELGDSALYLCASSLTRMDYEQYFGPGTRLTVT.

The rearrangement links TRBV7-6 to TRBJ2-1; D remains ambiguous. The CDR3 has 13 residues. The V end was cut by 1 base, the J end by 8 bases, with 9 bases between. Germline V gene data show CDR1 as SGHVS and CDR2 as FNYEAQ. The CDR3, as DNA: TGTGCCAGCAGCTTAGGCCTATACGATGAGCAGTTCTTC. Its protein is CASSLGLYDEQFF.

The CDR3 spells CASSVGGARSSNEQFF. CDR3 nucleotides: TGTGCCAGCAGCGTAGGAGGGGCAAGGTCCTCTAATGAGCAGTTCTTC. This chain joins TRBV9 and TRBJ2-1; D tentatively reads TRBD1 or TRBD2 (5 bases each). Trimming pared 0 bases from V and 7 bases from J, leaving 17 bases between. CDR3 length equals 16 residues. The germline CDR1 and CDR2 sequences are SGDLS and YYNGEE.

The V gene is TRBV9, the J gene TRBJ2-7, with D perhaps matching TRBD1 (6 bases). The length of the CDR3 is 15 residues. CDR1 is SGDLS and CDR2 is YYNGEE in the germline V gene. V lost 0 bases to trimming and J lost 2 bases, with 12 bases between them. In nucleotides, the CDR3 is TGTGCCAGCAGCGTAGGACAGGTGCACCCCTACGAGCAGTACTTC. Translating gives CASSVGQVHPYEQYF.

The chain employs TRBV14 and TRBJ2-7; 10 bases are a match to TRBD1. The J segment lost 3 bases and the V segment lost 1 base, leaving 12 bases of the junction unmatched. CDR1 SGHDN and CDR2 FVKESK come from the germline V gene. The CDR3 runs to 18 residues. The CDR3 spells CASSQGQGAPLGNYEQYF. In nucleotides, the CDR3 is TGTGCCAGCAGCCAAGGACAGGGGGCTCCCCTCGGAAACTACGAGCAGTACTTC. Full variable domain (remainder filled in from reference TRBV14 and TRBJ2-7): EAGVTQFPSHSVIEKGQTVTLRCDPISGHDNLYWYRRVMGKEIKFLLHFVKESKQDESGMPNNRFLAERTGGTYSTLKVQPAELEDSGVYFCASSQGQGAPLGNYEQYFGPGTRLTVT.

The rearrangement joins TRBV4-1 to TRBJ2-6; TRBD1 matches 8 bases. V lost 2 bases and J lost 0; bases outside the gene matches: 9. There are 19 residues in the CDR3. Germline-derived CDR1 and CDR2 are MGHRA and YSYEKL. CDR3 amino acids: CASSQNLGDRYSGANVLTF. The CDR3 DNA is TGCGCCAGCAGCCAAAACTTAGGGGACAGGTACTCTGGGGCCAACGTCCTGACTTTC.

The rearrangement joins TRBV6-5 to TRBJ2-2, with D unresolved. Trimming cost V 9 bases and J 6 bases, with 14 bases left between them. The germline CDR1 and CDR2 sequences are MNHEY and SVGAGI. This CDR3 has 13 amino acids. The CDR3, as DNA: TGTGCCAGATCGATTGGGCCGGCCGGGGAGCTGTTTTTT. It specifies CARSIGPAGELFF.

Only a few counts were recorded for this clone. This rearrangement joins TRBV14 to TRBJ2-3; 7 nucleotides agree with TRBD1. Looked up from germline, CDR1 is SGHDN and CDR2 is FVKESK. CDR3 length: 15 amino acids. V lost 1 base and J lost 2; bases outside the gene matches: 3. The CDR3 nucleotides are TGTGCCAGCAGCCAAGTAACAGGGGTCACAGATACGCAGTATTTT. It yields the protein CASSQVTGVTDTQYF.

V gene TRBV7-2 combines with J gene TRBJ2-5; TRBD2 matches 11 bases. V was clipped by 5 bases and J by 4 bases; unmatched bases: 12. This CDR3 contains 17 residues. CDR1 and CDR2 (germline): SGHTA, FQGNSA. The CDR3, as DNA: TGTGCCAGCAGCATAAGCTTAGCGGGGGGGCTAGCAGAGACCCAGTACTTC. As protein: CASSISLAGGLAETQYF.

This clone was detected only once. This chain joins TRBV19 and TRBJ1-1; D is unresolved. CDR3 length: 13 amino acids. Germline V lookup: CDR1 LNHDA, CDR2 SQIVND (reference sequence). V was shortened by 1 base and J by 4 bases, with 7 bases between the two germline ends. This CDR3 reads CASSIVTGTEAFF. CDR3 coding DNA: TGTGCCAGTAGTATAGTGACGGGCACTGAAGCTTTCTTT.

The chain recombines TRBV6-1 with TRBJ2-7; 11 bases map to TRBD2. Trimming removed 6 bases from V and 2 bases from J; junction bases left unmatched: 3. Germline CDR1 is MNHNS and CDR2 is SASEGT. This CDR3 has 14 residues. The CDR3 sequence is CASRLAGGTYEQYF. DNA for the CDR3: TGTGCCAGCAGGCTAGCGGGGGGTACCTACGAGCAGTACTTC.

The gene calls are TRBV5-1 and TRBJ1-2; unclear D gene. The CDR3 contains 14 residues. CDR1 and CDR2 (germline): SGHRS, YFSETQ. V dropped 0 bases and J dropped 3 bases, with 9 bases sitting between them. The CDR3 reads CASSLVVRHYGYTF. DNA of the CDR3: TGCGCCAGCAGCTTGGTCGTTCGTCACTATGGCTACACCTTC. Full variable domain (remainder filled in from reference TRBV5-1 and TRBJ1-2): KAGVTQTPRYLIKTRGQQVTLSCSPISGHRSVSWYQQTPGQGLQFLFEYFSETQRNKGNFPGRFSGRQFSNSRSEMNVSTLELGDSALYLCASSLVVRHYGYTFGSGTRLTVV.

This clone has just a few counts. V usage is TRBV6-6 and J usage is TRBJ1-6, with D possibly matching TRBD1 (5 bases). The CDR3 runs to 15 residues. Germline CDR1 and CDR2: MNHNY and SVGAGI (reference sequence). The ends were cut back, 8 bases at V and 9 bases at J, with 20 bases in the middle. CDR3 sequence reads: CASGPGGRAGSPLHF. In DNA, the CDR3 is TGTGCCAGCGGTCCCGGGGGACGGGCAGGTTCACCCCTCCACTTT.

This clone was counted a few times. The CDR3 bases are TGTGCCAGCAGTCCCCGGGAGGGAGGGGGTCACACTGAAGCTTTCTTT. Residues: CASSPREGGGHTEAFF. The V and J genes are TRBV27 and TRBJ1-1; D is possibly TRBD1 (6 bases). Deletions cut 5 bases from V and 3 bases from J, with 19 bases between. Germline CDR1 MNHEY, CDR2 SMNVEV (reference sequence). This CDR3 has 16 residues.